Sequencing of this T cell receptor beta chain was carried out in a study of shared clonotypes between healthy human individuals. Study-wide results and limits: The study sampled only blood, and tissue repertoires likely differ. A handful of donors had around 5.2% of their naive CD4 clonotypes in common.

The assay was immunoSEQ multiplex PCR, and TCRdb's table has in-frame clones only and misses some. The sample comprises some 2 million clones, just under 95% of which are singletons, and 1% to 1.3% rests with the top ten. The naive CD8 fraction comprised CD45RO-negative cells positively selected for CCR7 and excluded terminally differentiated effector memory CD45RA+ cells. Donors were healthy HIV-negative adults without recently reported acute infections or vaccinations. Concerning this clone: Its antigen is not identified.

The sample taken for sequencing was naive CD8+ T cells sorted from blood. The source is a man in his late teens or twenties in good health.

The CDR3 nucleotides read TGTGCCAGCAGCCCCCCGGGACTAGGGGGGCAGGAGACCCAGTACTTC. This translates into CASSPPGLGGQETQYF. The genes are TRBV13 and TRBJ2-5; 8 bases match TRBD2. V trimming: 5 bases; J trimming: 5 bases; junction bases outside the gene matches: 13. This CDR3 has 16 residues. Germline loops: CDR1 PRHDT, CDR2 FYEKMQ (reference sequence).